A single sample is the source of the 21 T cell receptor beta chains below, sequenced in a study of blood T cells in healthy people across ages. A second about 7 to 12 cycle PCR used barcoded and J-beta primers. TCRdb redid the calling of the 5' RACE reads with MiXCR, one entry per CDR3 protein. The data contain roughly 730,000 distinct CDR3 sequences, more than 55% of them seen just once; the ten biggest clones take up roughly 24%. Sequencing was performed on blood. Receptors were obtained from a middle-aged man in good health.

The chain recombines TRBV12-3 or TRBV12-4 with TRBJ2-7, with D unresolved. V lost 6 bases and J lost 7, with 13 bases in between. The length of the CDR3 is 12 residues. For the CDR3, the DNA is TGTGCCAGCAGACCCCTAGGTCAGGAGCAGTACTTC. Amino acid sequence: CASRPLGQEQYF.

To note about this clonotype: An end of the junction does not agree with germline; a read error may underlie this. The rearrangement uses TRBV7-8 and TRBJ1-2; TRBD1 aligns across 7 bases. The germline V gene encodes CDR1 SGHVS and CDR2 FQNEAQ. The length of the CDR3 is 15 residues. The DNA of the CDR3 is TGTGCCTGCAGCCAGATCACTGGGGCAGGGGGAGGCTACACCTTC. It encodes CACSQITGAGGGYTF.

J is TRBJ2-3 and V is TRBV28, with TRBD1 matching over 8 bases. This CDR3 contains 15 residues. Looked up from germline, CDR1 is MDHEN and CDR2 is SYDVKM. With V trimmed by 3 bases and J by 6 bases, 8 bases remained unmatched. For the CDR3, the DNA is TGTGCCAGCAGTTTCTGGACAGGGAGATCGGATACGCAGTATTTT. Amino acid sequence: CASSFWTGRSDTQYF. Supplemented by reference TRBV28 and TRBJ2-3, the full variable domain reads DVKVTQSSRYLVKRTGEKVFLECVQDMDHENMFWYRQDPGLGLRLIYFSYDVKMKEKGDIPEGYSVSREKKERFSLILESASTNQTSMYLCASSFWTGRSDTQYFGPGTRLTVL.

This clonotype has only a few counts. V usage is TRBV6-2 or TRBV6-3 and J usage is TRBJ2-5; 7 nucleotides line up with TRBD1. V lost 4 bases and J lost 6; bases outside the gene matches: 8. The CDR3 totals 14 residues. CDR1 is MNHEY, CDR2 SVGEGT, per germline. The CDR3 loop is CASSSLDREKTQYF. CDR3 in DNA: TGTGCCAGCAGTTCCCTCGACAGGGAGAAGACCCAGTACTTC.

This chain's CDR3 is CASSQEIVGLGNEQFF. CDR3 nucleotide sequence: TGCGCCAGCAGCCAAGAAATTGTGGGGCTAGGGAATGAGCAGTTCTTC. The V gene is TRBV4-1, the J gene TRBJ2-1; possible D gene TRBD1, 5 bases. CDR1 MGHRA and CDR2 YSYEKL come from the germline V gene. V lost 0 bases to trimming and J lost 7 bases, with 16 bases between them. The CDR3 extends over 16 amino acids.

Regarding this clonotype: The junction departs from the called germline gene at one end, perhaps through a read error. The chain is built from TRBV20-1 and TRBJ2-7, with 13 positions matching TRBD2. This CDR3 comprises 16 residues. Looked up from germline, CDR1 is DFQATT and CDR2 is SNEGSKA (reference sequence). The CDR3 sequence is CSARATGTSGNFEQYF. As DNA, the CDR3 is TGCAGTGCCAGAGCAACGGGGACTAGCGGGAACTTTGAGCAGTACTTC.

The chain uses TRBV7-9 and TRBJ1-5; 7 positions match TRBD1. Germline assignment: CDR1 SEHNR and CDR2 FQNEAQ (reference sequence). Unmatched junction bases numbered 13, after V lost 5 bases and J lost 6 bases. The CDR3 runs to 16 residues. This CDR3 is CASSEAGTDLGQPQHF. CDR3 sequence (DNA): TGTGCCAGCAGCGAGGCCGGGACAGATTTAGGTCAGCCCCAGCATTTT. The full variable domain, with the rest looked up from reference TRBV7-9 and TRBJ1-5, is DTGVSQNPRHKITKRGQNVTFRCDPISEHNRLYWYRQTLGQGPEFLTYFQNEAQLEKSRLLSDRFSAERPKGSFSTLEIQRTEQGDSAMYLCASSEAGTDLGQPQHFGDGTRLSIL.

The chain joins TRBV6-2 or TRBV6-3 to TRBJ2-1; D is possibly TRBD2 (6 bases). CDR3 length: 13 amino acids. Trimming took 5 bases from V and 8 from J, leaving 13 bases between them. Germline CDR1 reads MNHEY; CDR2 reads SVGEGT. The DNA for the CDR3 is TGTGCCAGCAGTGGGGAACTAGCCCATGAGCAGTTCTTC. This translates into CASSGELAHEQFF.

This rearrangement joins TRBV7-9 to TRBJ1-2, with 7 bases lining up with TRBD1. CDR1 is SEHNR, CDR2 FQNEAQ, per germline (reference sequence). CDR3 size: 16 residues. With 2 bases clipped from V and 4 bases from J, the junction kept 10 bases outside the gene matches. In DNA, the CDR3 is TGTGCCAGCAGCTTAAGGCGGACAGGCCATTTCTATGGCTACACCTTC. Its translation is CASSLRRTGHFYGYTF.

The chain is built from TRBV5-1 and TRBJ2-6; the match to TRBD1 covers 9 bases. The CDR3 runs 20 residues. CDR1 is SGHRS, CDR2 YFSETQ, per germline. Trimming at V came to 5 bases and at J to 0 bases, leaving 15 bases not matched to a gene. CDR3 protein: CASSPIPGQGSSSGANVLTF. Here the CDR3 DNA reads TGCGCCAGCAGTCCGATCCCGGGACAGGGTTCAAGCTCTGGGGCCAACGTCCTGACTTTC.

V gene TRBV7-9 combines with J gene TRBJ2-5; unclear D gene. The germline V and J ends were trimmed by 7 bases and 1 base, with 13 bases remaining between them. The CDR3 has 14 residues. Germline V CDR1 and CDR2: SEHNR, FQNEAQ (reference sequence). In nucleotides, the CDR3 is TGTGCCAGCAACCCCACCGTTGTCCAAGAGACCCAGTACTTC. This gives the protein CASNPTVVQETQYF.

The CDR3 loop reads CASSTGQGFDTQYF. CDR3 DNA: TGTGCCAGCAGTACCGGACAGGGCTTCGATACGCAGTATTTT. This sequence joins TRBV6-5 and TRBJ2-3; TRBD1 agrees at 8 bases. The V and J ends lost 5 bases and 6 bases, in that order; junction bases with no gene match: 7. The CDR3 is 14 amino acids. Germline CDR1 MNHEY, CDR2 SVGAGI.

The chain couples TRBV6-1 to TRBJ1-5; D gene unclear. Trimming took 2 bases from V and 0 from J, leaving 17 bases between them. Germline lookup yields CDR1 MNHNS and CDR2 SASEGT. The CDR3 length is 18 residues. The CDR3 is CASSESGSILLSNQPQHF. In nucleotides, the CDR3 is TGTGCCAGCAGTGAATCGGGCAGCATTCTTCTTAGCAATCAGCCCCAGCATTTT.

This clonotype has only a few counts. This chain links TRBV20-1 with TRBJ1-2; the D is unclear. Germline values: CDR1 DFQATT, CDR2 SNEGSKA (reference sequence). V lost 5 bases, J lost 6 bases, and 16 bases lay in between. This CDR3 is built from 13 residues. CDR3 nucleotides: TGCAGTGCTCCGAAGATGGACGGACATGGCTACACCTTC. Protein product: CSAPKMDGHGYTF.

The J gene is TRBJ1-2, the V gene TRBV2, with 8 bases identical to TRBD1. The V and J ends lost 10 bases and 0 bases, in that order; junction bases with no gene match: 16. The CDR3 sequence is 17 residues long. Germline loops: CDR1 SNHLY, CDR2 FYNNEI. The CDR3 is CATGGPGGDSPNYGYTF. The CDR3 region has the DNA TGTGCCACCGGGGGACCAGGGGGCGACAGCCCTAACTATGGCTACACCTTC.

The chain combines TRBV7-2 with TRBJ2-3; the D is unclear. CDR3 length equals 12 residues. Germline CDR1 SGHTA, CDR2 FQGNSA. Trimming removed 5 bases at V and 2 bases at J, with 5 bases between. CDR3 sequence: CASSTHTDTQYF. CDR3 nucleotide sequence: TGTGCCAGCAGCACCCACACAGATACGCAGTATTTT.

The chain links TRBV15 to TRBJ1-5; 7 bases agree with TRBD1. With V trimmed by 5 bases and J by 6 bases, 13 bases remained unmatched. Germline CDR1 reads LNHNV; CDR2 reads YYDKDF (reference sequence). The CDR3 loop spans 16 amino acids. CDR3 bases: TGTGCCACCAGCGCAGAAGGGCGACAGGGCGGTCAGCCCCAGCATTTT. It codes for CATSAEGRQGGQPQHF. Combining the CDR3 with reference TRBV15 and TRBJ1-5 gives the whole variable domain DAMVIQNPRYQVTQFGKPVTLSCSQTLNHNVMYWYQQKSSQAPKLLFHYYDKDFNNEADTPDNFQSRRPNTSFCFLDIRSPGLGDTAMYLCATSAEGRQGGQPQHFGDGTRLSIL.

The CDR3 DNA reads TGTGCCAGCAGTGACGGACTAGCCTTCAACGAGCAGTACTTC. Translating it yields CASSDGLAFNEQYF. V gene TRBV6-2 or TRBV6-3 combines with J gene TRBJ2-7, with 8 bases fitting TRBD2. Germline CDR1 is MNHEY and CDR2 is SVGEGT. This CDR3 comprises 14 residues. The V segment lost 5 bases and the J segment 5 bases; nucleotides outside the gene matches: 8.

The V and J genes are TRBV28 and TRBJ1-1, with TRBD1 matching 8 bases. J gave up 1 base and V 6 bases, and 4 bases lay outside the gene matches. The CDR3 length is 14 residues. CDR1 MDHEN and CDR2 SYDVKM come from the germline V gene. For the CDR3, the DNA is TGTGCCAGCAGGACGACAGGGGAGAACACTGAAGCTTTCTTT. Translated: CASRTTGENTEAFF.

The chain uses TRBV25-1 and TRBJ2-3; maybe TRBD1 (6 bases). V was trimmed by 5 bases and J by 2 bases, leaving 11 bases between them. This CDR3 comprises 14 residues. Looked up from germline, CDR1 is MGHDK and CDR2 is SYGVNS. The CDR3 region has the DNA TGTGCCAGCAGTCTGCAGGGGCACACAGATACGCAGTATTTT. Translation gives CASSLQGHTDTQYF.

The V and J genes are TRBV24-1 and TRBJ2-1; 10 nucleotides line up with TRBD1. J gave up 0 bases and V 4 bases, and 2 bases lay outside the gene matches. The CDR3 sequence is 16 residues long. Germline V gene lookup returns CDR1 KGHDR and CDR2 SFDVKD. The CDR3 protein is CATSDRQGASYNEQFF. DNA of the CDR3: TGTGCCACCAGTGACAGACAGGGGGCCTCCTACAATGAGCAGTTCTTC.